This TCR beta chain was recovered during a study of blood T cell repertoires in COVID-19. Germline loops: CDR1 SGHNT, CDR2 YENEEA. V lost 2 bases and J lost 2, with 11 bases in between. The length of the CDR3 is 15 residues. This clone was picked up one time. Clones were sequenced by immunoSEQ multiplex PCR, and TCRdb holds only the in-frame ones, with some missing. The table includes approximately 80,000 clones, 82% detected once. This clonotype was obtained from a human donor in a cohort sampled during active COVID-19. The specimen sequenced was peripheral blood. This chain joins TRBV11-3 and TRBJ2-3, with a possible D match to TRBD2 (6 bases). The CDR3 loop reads CASSLTGLVTDTQYF. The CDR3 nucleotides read TGTGCCAGCAGCTTAACGGGACTTGTCACAGATACGCAGTATTTT.